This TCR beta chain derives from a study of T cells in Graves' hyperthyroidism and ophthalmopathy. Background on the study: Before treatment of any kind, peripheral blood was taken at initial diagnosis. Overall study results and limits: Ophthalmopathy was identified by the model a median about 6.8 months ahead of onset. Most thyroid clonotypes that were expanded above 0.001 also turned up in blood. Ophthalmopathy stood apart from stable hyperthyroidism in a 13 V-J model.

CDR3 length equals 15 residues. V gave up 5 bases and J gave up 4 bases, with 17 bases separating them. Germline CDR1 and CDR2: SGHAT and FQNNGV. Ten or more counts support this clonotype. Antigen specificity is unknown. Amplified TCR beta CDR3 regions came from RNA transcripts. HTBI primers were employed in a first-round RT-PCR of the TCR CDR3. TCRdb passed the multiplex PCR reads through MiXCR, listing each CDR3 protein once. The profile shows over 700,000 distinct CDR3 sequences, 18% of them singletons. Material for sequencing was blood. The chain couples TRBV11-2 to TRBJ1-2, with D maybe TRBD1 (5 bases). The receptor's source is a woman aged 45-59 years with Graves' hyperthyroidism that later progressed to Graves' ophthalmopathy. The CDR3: CASSQNPGRSYGYTF. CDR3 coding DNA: TGTGCCAGCAGCCAGAACCCGGGACGGAGCTATGGCTACACCTTC.